This note documents a single TCR beta chain sequence. No antigen is known for it. This specimen belongs to a study of beta chain features in type 1 diabetes. Study-level findings and limits: In all four CD4+ subsets, TCRB CDR3 length was significantly, moderately reduced in type 1 diabetes.

cDNA synthesis used the whole RNA isolate, giving expressed TCRB sequences. Method: immunoSEQ multiplex PCR; TCRdb's copy keeps in-frame clones and lacks some. Altogether 150,000 to 200,000 clones are present, roughly 60% being singletons, with the ten largest covering roughly 0.089%. The length of the CDR3 is 13 residues. After removal of 3 bases from V and 5 bases from J, the junction contained 4 bases not matched to a gene. Germline assignment: CDR1 GTSNPN and CDR2 SVGIG (reference sequence). This receptor was obtained from a man younger than 45 with type 1 diabetes. The sample was naive CD4+ T cells from blood. The chain carries TRBV30 and TRBJ1-1; 9 bases are shared with TRBD1. The chain's CDR3 is CAWSGQGWTEAFF. For the CDR3, the DNA is TGTGCCTGGAGCGGACAGGGGTGGACTGAAGCTTTCTTT.